Reported below is one T cell receptor beta chain. This clone's antigen is unknown. It has no much larger one-base neighbor in the sample; base qualities were not kept. The sample originates from a study of blood T cell repertoires in COVID-19 (dated by TCRdb to 2018 to 2020). Turning to the overall study: Collaborator samples came from the United States, Italy and Spain and covered acute and convalescent phases of COVID-19. Deeply sampled blood TCRbeta repertoires from subjects exposed to, actively infected with, or recovered from COVID-19 were included in the dataset. Where HLA class I and class II types were available, the types were taken from metadata supplied by the sample provider, not from assay-based typing. The material from the prospective study consisted of cDNA or gDNA derived from T cells, B-cell-depleted T cells, or PBMCs. The sample metadata nearly always contained a de-identified subject ID, COVID-19 status, age in years and sex. Samples were obtained from the ongoing ImmuneRACE study (first 160 participants) and from about 1,300 subjects provided by 6 global collaborators. The repertoires were released in a freely available public database meant as a resource for research on the immune response to SARS-CoV-2. Study-wide findings and limitations: How much clinical and demographic metadata was included differed by source and by participant, and the metadata was provided uncurated.

The immunoSEQ Assay, a bias-controlled multiplex PCR, was used to amplify TCRbeta CDR3 regions from genomic DNA. As for the authors' bioinformatics: The number of nucleated cells in each sample was estimated by amplification of reference gene primers within the assay. To quantify the absolute abundance of each unique TCRbeta CDR3 rearrangement, sequence reads were collapsed and filtered. For each sample, productive Simpson clonality was calculated by taking the square root of Simpson's diversity index across productive rearrangements. The table comes from immuneACCESS by way of TCRdb, which keeps in-frame sequences with V and J called. Part of the clones is missing from these tables; in studies checked, under half for an unresolved V gene and the rest for unknown reasons. V and J calls and clone size are as listed in that table; D and trimming were resolved from the DNA. For this sample the table gives a few hundred thousand clones, of which more than 80% were detected only once. Around 2.8% of the sample lies in the top ten.

At one collaborating source in Seattle, patients were enrolled during active infection and were followed longitudinally through the course of disease. Whole blood was collected in K2EDTA tubes by collaborating institutions according to the institutions' own protocols. For TCRbeta analysis, collaborator samples were shipped as frozen whole blood, as isolated PBMCs, or as DNA extracted from either sample type. The CDR3 runs 16 residues from the cysteine to the phenylalanine. Only the CDR3 portion is preserved as DNA: 48 bases, with reading frame beginning at the first base. Looking up the germline V gene yields CDR1 MNHEY and CDR2 SVGEGT. Cut back by 1 base and 5 bases, the V and J ends lie 14 bases apart.

This sequence originates from a woman in her thirties with COVID-19, enrolled during active disease. The V and J genes are TRBV6-2 or TRBV6-3 and TRBJ1-4; no D gene call is confident. Sequenced material: peripheral blood. DNA sequence: TGTGCCAGCAGTTACTTTCGGACTGGAAGGAATGAAAAACTGTTTTTT. This is translated as CASSYFRTGRNEKLFF.